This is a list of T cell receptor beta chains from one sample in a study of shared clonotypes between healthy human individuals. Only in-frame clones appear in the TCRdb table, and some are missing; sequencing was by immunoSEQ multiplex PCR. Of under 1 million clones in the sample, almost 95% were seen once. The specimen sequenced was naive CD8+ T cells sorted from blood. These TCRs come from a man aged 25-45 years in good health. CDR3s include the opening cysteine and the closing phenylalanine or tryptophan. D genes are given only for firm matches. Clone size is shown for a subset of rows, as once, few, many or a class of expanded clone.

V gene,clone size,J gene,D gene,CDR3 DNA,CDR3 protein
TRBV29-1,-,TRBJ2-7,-,TGCAGCGTTCCGCGCCCCACGGGGGAGCAGTACTTC,CSVPRPTGEQYF
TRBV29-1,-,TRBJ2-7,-,TGCAGCGCCGGGACAACTTACGAGCAGTACTTC,CSAGTTYEQYF
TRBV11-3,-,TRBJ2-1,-,TGTGCCAGCAGTATCCGGGACCACCCTCCCAACGAGCAGTTCTTC,CASSIRDHPPNEQFF
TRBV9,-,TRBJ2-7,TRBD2,TGTGCCAGCAGCTCGGGACTAGCGGAAACCTACGAGCAGTACTTC,CASSSGLAETYEQYF
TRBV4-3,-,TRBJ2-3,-,TGCGCCAGCAGCCTTGATAGCGCCGATACGCAGTATTTT,CASSLDSADTQYF
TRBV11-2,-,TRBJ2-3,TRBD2,TGTGCCAGCAGCTTAGAGGGAGGGCGGGGCACAGATACGCAGTATTTT,CASSLEGGRGTDTQYF
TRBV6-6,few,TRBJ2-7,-,TGTGCCAGCAGTTACCTCCGAGTCTACGAGCAGTACTTC,CASSYLRVYEQYF
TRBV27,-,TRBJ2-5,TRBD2,TGTGCCAGCAGTTTCCTCGGGACTAGCGGACAAGAGACCCAGTACTTC,CASSFLGTSGQETQYF
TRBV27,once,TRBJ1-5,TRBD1,TGTGCCAGCAGTAGGACAGGGGCGTATAGCAATCAGCCCCAGCATTTT,CASSRTGAYSNQPQHF
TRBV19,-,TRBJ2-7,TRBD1,TGTGCCAGTAGTCACAGGGGAACCTACGAGCAGTACTTC,CASSHRGTYEQYF
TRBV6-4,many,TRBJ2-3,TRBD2,TGTGCCACCGCTATAGCGGGAGGGTCAGATACGCAGTATTTT,CATAIAGGSDTQYF
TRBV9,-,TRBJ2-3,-,TGTGCCAGCAGCTCCGGGACCAACACAGATACGCAGTATTTT,CASSSGTNTDTQYF
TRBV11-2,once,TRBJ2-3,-,TGTGCCAGCAGCTTAGGTTCTAGCACAGATACGCAGTATTTT,CASSLGSSTDTQYF
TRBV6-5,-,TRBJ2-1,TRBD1,TGTGCCAGCAGCCTCACCGGGACAGGGCAGTTCTTC,CASSLTGTGQFF
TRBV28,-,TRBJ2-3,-,TGTGCCAGCGCGAATTTAGAAGGGACAGATACGCAGTATTTT,CASANLEGTDTQYF
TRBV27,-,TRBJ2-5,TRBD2,TGTGCCAGCAGTTTCTGGGGGACTAGTAGTGCGGAGACCCAGTACTTC,CASSFWGTSSAETQYF
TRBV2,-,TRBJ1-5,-,TGTGCCAGCACCCCCTTTTGGGGGGACAATCAGCCCCAGCATTTT,CASTPFWGDNQPQHF
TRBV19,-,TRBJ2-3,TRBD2,TGTGCCAGTGGACTAGCGGGCTGGGATACGCAGTATTTT,CASGLAGWDTQYF
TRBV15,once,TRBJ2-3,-,TGTGCCACCAGCAGAGGGGTTGGGGGCACAGATACGCAGTATTTT,CATSRGVGGTDTQYF
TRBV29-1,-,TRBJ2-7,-,TGCAGCGTAGTCGGAGTCAGCGGTCGTCTGACCTACGAGCAGTACTTC,CSVVGVSGRLTYEQYF
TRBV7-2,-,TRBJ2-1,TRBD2,TGTGCCAGCAGCTTAGATAGCGGGACTTTGAATGAGCAGTTCTTC,CASSLDSGTLNEQFF
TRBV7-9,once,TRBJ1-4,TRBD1,TGTGCCAGCAGCCTAACCGGGACAGGAGGCTTTGTAGATGAAAAACTGTTTTTT,CASSLTGTGGFVDEKLFF
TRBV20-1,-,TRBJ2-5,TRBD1,TGCAGTGCTTACAGGGGCTCCCAGTACTTC,CSAYRGSQYF